These 28 T cell receptor beta chains share one sample of origin, sequenced in a study of blood T cells in healthy people across ages. The use of a sample-barcoded 5' primer and a J-beta primer mix characterized a second PCR of about 7 to 12 cycles. TCRdb re-derived calls from the 5' RACE reads in MiXCR, one entry per CDR3 protein. The table has about 940,000 distinct CDR3 sequences, around 48% seen once. The sequenced sample consisted of blood. These receptors were collected from a man aged 25-40 years in good health.

The rearrangement links TRBV12-3 or TRBV12-4 to TRBJ1-1, with TRBD1 as a possible D gene (5 bases). The CDR3 consists of 16 residues. V lost 6 bases, J lost 2 bases, and 19 bases lay in between. CDR3: CASSTKPGTSNTEAFF. The CDR3 DNA is TGTGCCAGCAGCACGAAGCCCGGGACTTCAAACACTGAAGCTTTCTTT.

The chain has TRBV20-1 and TRBJ2-3; 7 bases are a match to TRBD1. The junction had 10 bases not matched to a gene; V was cut back by 5 bases and J by 5 bases. The CDR3 has 14 amino acids. The germline gives CDR1 DFQATT, CDR2 SNEGSKA (reference sequence). The CDR3 DNA follows: TGCAGTGCTTTTCATACAGGGGTCGGAGATACGCAGTATTTT. Its translation is CSAFHTGVGDTQYF.

The chain combines TRBV28 with TRBJ2-2, with D perhaps assigned TRBD1 or TRBD2 (5 bases each). The V end lost 3 bases, the J end lost 9 bases, and 14 bases lay between the germline ends. The CDR3 consists of 14 residues. CDR1 is MDHEN, CDR2 SYDVKM, per germline. This chain's CDR3 is CASSFWPRGRELFF. CDR3 nucleotides: TGTGCCAGCAGTTTCTGGCCGAGGGGCCGGGAGCTGTTTTTT.

This clonotype was detected only a few times. The chain employs TRBV29-1 and TRBJ1-4, with a tentative D call TRBD1 (5 bases). In germline, CDR1 is SQVTM, CDR2 ANQGSEA. V was clipped by 7 bases and J by 10 bases, with 16 bases between them. This CDR3 is 12 amino acids long. The CDR3 coding sequence is TGCAGCGCCCAACAGGCAGTTGGAAAACTGTTTTTT. Its translation: CSAQQAVGKLFF.

This chain links TRBV5-1 with TRBJ2-7; D may be TRBD1 (6 bases). Germline CDR1 and CDR2: SGHRS and YFSETQ. V lost 2 bases and J lost 3, with 12 bases in between. The length of the CDR3 is 14 residues. CDR3 coding DNA: TGCGCCAGCAGCTTCCGGGACAAGGGCTACGAGCAGTACTTC. Encoded protein: CASSFRDKGYEQYF.

The chain uses TRBV20-1 and TRBJ2-5; D remains unclear. V lost 0 bases and J 5 bases, leaving 13 bases between the germline ends. This CDR3 comprises 14 residues. CDR1 DFQATT and CDR2 SNEGSKA come from the germline V gene (reference sequence). The CDR3 bases are TGCAGTGCTAGAGATCCTAGAGTCGGGGAGACCCAGTACTTC. Its protein product is CSARDPRVGETQYF.

This clonotype was seen only a few times. This rearrangement joins TRBV28 to TRBJ2-7, with 11 bases aligning to TRBD1. CDR3 length: 15 amino acids. Per the germline V gene, CDR1 is MDHEN and CDR2 is SYDVKM. The V segment lost 8 bases and the J segment 2 bases; nucleotides outside the gene matches: 8. As DNA, the CDR3 is TGTGCCAGCCGCAGTGGACAGGGGGCGACCTACGAGCAGTACTTC. Protein sequence: CASRSGQGATYEQYF.

The rearrangement links TRBV4-2 to TRBJ2-7, with TRBD2 matching over 9 bases. Germline V gene lookup returns CDR1 LGHNA and CDR2 YNFKEQ. J lost 0 bases, V lost 3 bases, and 6 bases had no gene match. The CDR3 spans 16 residues. CDR3 sequence (DNA): TGTGCCAGCAGCCAGGCTAGCGGGGTGAGCTCCTACGAGCAGTACTTC. Protein: CASSQASGVSSYEQYF.

As DNA, the CDR3 is TGTGCCAGCAGTCTACTGGGACAGGGGGCCTACGAGCAGTACTTC. It translates to CASSLLGQGAYEQYF. The V and J genes are TRBV11-1 and TRBJ2-7, with TRBD1 matching over 11 bases. This CDR3 is 15 amino acids long. J was trimmed by 2 bases and V by 6 bases; bases with no gene match: 6. Germline CDR1 and CDR2: SGHAT and FQDESV (reference sequence).

Points on this clonotype: The junction departs from germline at one end; a sequencing error may be responsible. The J gene is TRBJ2-1, the V gene TRBV25-1, with D possibly being TRBD2 (6 bases). The CDR3 covers 15 residues. Germline V gene lookup returns CDR1 MGHDK and CDR2 SYGVNS. CDR3 bases: TGTGCCAGCATTGAATGGGGTAGCGGAGTCGGTGAGCAGTTCTTC. It is translated as CASIEWGSGVGEQFF.

This clonotype was picked up a small number of times. The DNA for the CDR3 is TGTGCCAGCAGTTTAGTTGGGGTTCCCTACGAGCAGTACTTC. Encoded protein: CASSLVGVPYEQYF. The chain carries TRBV27 and TRBJ2-7; D is unclear. This CDR3 region has 14 residues. Germline-derived CDR1 and CDR2 are MNHEY and SMNVEV (reference sequence). V gave up 2 bases and J gave up 2 bases, with 10 bases separating them.

The chain has TRBV25-1 and TRBJ2-2; D ambiguous. Trimming stripped 8 bases from V and 4 bases from J, with 14 bases between. This CDR3 comprises 14 residues. Per germline, CDR1 MGHDK and CDR2 SYGVNS. This CDR3 reads CASLDQAGTGELFF. The CDR3 bases are TGTGCCAGCCTCGATCAGGCCGGCACCGGGGAGCTGTTTTTT.

The chain recombines TRBV11-3 with TRBJ2-7, with 8 positions matching TRBD1. Trimming took 4 bases from V and 4 from J; bases not matched to a gene: 3. The CDR3 is made up of 13 amino acids. Germline values: CDR1 SGHNT, CDR2 YENEEA. The CDR3 is CASSSDREYEQYF. The CDR3 DNA follows: TGTGCCAGCAGCTCGGACAGGGAGTACGAGCAGTACTTC.

Comments on this clonotype: An end of the junction does not agree with germline; a read error may underlie this. The rearrangement uses TRBV12-3 or TRBV12-4 and TRBJ2-1; 7 bases are shared with TRBD1. There are 15 residues in the CDR3. CDR3 residues: CASSFGDRDINGQFF. The CDR3 DNA is TGTGCCAGCAGTTTCGGAGACAGGGATATCAATGGGCAGTTCTTC.

The chain couples TRBV28 to TRBJ1-3; 7 bases are a match to TRBD1. V lost 8 bases and J lost 0; bases outside the gene matches: 10. Germline V CDR1 and CDR2: MDHEN, SYDVKM. This CDR3 comprises 16 residues. The CDR3 loop reads CASGAGTEVSGNTIYF. The CDR3 DNA follows: TGTGCCAGCGGGGCCGGGACAGAAGTCTCTGGAAACACCATATATTTT. The whole variable domain, remainder taken from reference TRBV28 and TRBJ1-3, is DVKVTQSSRYLVKRTGEKVFLECVQDMDHENMFWYRQDPGLGLRLIYFSYDVKMKEKGDIPEGYSVSREKKERFSLILESASTNQTSMYLCASGAGTEVSGNTIYFGEGSWLTVV.

This chain uses TRBV29-1 with TRBJ2-3, with TRBD2 matching 10 bases. Per the germline V gene, CDR1 is SQVTM and CDR2 is ANQGSEA. CDR3 length: 11 residues. V trimming: 6 bases; J trimming: 9 bases; junction bases outside the gene matches: 3. The CDR3 reads CSVTSGETQYF. As DNA, the CDR3 is TGCAGCGTCACTAGCGGGGAGACGCAGTATTTT.

The V and J genes are TRBV7-2 and TRBJ2-5, with D possibly matching TRBD2 (6 bases). The CDR3 runs to 16 residues. V lost 4 bases and J lost 1, with 16 bases in between. Germline CDR1 and CDR2: SGHTA and FQGNSA. The CDR3 region is CASSSQIGGGQETQYF. The CDR3 nucleotides are TGTGCCAGCAGCTCTCAAATCGGGGGTGGCCAAGAGACCCAGTACTTC.

The CDR3 spells CASSYDTTTTGLRETQYF. CDR3 coding DNA: TGTGCCAGCAGTTACGATACAACGACGACAGGGTTGAGAGAGACCCAGTACTTC. This chain uses TRBV6-5 with TRBJ2-5, with 7 bases aligning to TRBD1. The V and J ends lost 2 bases and 4 bases, in that order; junction bases with no gene match: 16. Germline loops: CDR1 MNHEY, CDR2 SVGAGI. The CDR3 has 18 amino acids.

This clonotype was observed a few times. The V gene is TRBV10-3, the J gene TRBJ1-4; a possible D gene is TRBD1 (5 bases). V was cut by 2 bases and J by 8 bases, with 18 bases left in between. The CDR3 has 16 residues. Germline V lookup: CDR1 ENHRY, CDR2 SYGVKD. The CDR3 DNA sequence: TGTGCCATCAGTGAGAGTGGGCAGGGTCGAAGCGAAAAACTGTTTTTT. Encoded protein: CAISESGQGRSEKLFF.

The chain has TRBV20-1 and TRBJ2-3, with 8 bases aligning to TRBD2. Germline V lookup: CDR1 DFQATT, CDR2 SNEGSKA (reference sequence). J was trimmed by 2 bases and V by 0 bases; bases with no gene match: 7. This CDR3 contains 16 residues. The CDR3 region has the DNA TGCAGTGCTAGAGATCTAGCGGGTTCCGACACAGATACGCAGTATTTT. This codes for CSARDLAGSDTDTQYF.

This clonotype occurred a few times. The chain recombines TRBV4-1 with TRBJ2-6; D unclear. V was pared by 5 bases and J by 0 bases, with 17 bases between. CDR3 length: 18 residues. The germline gives CDR1 MGHRA, CDR2 YSYEKL. The CDR3 spells CASSSEVRVGSGANVLTF. The CDR3, as DNA: TGCGCCAGCAGCTCTGAAGTGAGAGTTGGCTCTGGGGCCAACGTCCTGACTTTC.

V is TRBV7-2 and J is TRBJ2-6; D unclear. Trimming removed 2 bases at V and 0 bases at J, with 11 bases between. Germline lookup yields CDR1 SGHTA and CDR2 FQGNSA. The CDR3 has 17 amino acids. In DNA form, the CDR3 reads TGTGCCAGCAGCTTACAGTCAGAAAACTCTGGGGCCAACGTCCTGACTTTC. Translating gives CASSLQSENSGANVLTF. The full variable domain, with the rest looked up from reference TRBV7-2 and TRBJ2-6, is GAGVSQSPSNKVTEKGKDVELRCDPISGHTALYWYRQSLGQGLEFLIYFQGNSAPDKSGLPSDRFSAERTGGSVSTLTIQRTQQEDSAVYLCASSLQSENSGANVLTFGAGSRLTVL.

The J gene is TRBJ1-2, the V gene TRBV18; 8 nucleotides agree with TRBD1. The CDR3 is 13 residues long. Germline V lookup: CDR1 KGHSH, CDR2 LQKENI. J was trimmed by 3 bases and V by 6 bases; bases with no gene match: 3. The DNA for the CDR3 is TGTGCCAGCTCGGCGGGACAGGACTATGGCTACACCTTC. Amino acids: CASSAGQDYGYTF.

In this sample, this clonotype turned up many times. The chain recombines TRBV29-1 with TRBJ2-5; D is perhaps TRBD1 or TRBD2 (7 bases each). Germline V CDR1 and CDR2: SQVTM, ANQGSEA. The CDR3 length is 13 residues. Trimming removed 5 bases from V and 4 bases from J, with 14 bases in between. As DNA, the CDR3 is TGCAGCGTTCGACAGGGAGGGACAGAGACCCAGTACTTC. Translated, it gives CSVRQGGTETQYF.

Regarding this clonotype: Compared with germline, one end of the junction differs, possibly owing to a read error. This chain links TRBV28 with TRBJ2-2, with 11 bases identical to TRBD2. The CDR3 covers 14 residues. Germline lookup yields CDR1 MDHEN and CDR2 SYDVKM. The CDR3 is CASTRLAGPGELFF. The DNA for the CDR3 is TGTGCTAGCACCCGACTAGCGGGGCCCGGGGAGCTGTTTTTT.

The J gene is TRBJ2-3, the V gene TRBV5-1, with TRBD1 as a possible D gene (6 bases). The CDR3 is 13 residues long. The V and J ends lost 4 bases and 5 bases respectively, with 11 bases between them. Germline values: CDR1 SGHRS, CDR2 YFSETQ. The CDR3 protein is CASSRDTRDTQYF. CDR3 nucleotides: TGCGCCAGCAGCCGGGACACCCGAGATACGCAGTATTTT.

The chain joins TRBV25-1 to TRBJ2-1; the D is unclear. The CDR3 sequence is 13 residues long. The germline V and J ends were trimmed by 1 base and 3 bases, with 4 bases remaining between them. The germline V gene encodes CDR1 MGHDK and CDR2 SYGVNS. This chain's CDR3 is CASSESNYNEQFF. The DNA for the CDR3 is TGTGCCAGCAGTGAATCAAACTACAATGAGCAGTTCTTC.

This clonotype showed up just a few times. This chain's CDR3 is CSVGGTSVGNEQFF. Here the CDR3 DNA reads TGCAGCGTAGGGGGGACTAGCGTCGGGAATGAGCAGTTCTTC. This chain uses TRBV29-1 with TRBJ2-1, with 10 bases that match TRBD2. Germline loops: CDR1 SQVTM, CDR2 ANQGSEA. CDR3 length: 14 amino acids. The J segment lost 7 bases and the V segment lost 6 bases, leaving 9 bases of the junction unmatched.